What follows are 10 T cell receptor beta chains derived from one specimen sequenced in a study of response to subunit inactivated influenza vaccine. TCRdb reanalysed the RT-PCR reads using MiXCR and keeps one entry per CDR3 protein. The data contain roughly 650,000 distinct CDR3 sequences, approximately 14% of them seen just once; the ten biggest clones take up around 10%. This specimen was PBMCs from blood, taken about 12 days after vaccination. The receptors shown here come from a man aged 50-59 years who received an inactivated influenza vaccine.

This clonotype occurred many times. CDR3 residues: CASRPAGEGQYF. CDR3 DNA: TGTGCCAGCAGACCTGCAGGGGAGGGGCAGTACTTC. The chain joins TRBV28 to TRBJ2-7; D is possibly TRBD2 (7 bases). The germline gives CDR1 MDHEN, CDR2 SYDVKM. CDR3 length: 12 amino acids. Trimming cost V 6 bases and J 9 bases, with 15 bases left between them.

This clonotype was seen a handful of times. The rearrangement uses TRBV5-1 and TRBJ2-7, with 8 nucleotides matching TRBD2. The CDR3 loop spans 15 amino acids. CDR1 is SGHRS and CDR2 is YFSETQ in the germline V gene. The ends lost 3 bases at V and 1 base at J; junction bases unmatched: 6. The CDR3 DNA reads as TGCGCCAGCAGCTCCCTAAGCGGGGGATCCTACGAGCAGTACTTC. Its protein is CASSSLSGGSYEQYF.

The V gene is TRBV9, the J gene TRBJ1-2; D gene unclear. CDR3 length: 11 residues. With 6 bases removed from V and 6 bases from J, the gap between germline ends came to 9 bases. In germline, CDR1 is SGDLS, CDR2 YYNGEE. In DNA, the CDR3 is TGTGCCAGCACCAGAGAAGATGGCTACACCTTC. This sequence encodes CASTREDGYTF.

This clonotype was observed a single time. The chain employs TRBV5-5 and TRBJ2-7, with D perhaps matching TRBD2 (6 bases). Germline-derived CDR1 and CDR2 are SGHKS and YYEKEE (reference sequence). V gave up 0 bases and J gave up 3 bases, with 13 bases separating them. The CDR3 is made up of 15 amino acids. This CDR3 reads CASSLAPSDYYEQYF. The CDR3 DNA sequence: TGTGCCAGCAGCTTGGCCCCCTCGGACTACTACGAGCAGTACTTC.

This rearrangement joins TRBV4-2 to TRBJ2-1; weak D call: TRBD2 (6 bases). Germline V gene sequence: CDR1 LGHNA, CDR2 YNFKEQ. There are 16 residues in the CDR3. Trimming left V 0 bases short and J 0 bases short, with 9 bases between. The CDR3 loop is CASSQDGGSSYNEQFF. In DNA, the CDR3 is TGTGCCAGCAGCCAAGATGGGGGGAGCTCCTACAATGAGCAGTTCTTC.

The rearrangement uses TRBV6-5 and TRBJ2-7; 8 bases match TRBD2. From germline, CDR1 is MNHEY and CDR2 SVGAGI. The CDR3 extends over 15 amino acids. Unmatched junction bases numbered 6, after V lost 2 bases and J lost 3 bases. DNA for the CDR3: TGTGCCAGCAGTTACGGTAGCGGGACCTACTACGAGCAGTACTTC. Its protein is CASSYGSGTYYEQYF.

The CDR3 DNA is TGCGCCAGCAGTAGCGCCGGGACAGGGAGTGGTGGCTACACCTTC. Its translation: CASSSAGTGSGGYTF. The chain combines TRBV5-1 with TRBJ1-2; 9 nucleotides match TRBD1. V trimming: 5 bases; J trimming: 7 bases; junction bases outside the gene matches: 12. CDR1 is SGHRS and CDR2 is YFSETQ in the germline V gene. The CDR3 runs 15 residues.

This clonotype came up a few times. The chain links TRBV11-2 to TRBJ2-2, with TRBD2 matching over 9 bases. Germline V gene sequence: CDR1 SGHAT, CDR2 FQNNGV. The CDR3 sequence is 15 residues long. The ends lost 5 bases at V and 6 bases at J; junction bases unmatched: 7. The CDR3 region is CASSGLSGRSGELFF. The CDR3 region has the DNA TGTGCCAGCAGCGGACTCAGCGGGAGGTCCGGGGAGCTGTTTTTT.

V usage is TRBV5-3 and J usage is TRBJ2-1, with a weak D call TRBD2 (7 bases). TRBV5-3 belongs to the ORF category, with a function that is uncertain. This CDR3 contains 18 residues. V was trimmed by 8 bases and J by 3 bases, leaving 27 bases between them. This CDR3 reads CARGPGQPKGGDYNEQFF. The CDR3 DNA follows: TGTGCCAGGGGCCCCGGGCAACCAAAGGGGGGGGACTACAATGAGCAGTTCTTC.

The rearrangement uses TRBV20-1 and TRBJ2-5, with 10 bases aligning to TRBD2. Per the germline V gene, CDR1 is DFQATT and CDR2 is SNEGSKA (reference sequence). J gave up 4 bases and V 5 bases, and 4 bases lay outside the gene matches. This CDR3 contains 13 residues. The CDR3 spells CSAQREGRETQYF. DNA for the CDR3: TGCAGTGCTCAGCGGGAGGGCCGAGAGACCCAGTACTTC.